Shown below are 8 T cell receptor beta chains from a single sample sequenced in a study of T cells in Graves' hyperthyroidism and ophthalmopathy. The investigators amplified TCR beta CDR3 regions from RNA transcripts. HTBI primers were used for first-round RT-PCR of the TCR CDR3. One entry per CDR3 protein results from TCRdb running MiXCR on the multiplex PCR reads. This table holds about 690,000 distinct CDR3 sequences, roughly 17% found once. Source material: blood. The receptors shown here come from a man aged 50 or older with Graves' hyperthyroidism.

This chain links TRBV6-2 or TRBV6-3 with TRBJ2-1, with 7 bases aligning to TRBD2. The CDR3 totals 18 residues. V trimming: 6 bases; J trimming: 3 bases; junction bases outside the gene matches: 17. The germline CDR1 and CDR2 sequences are MNHEY and SVGEGT. CDR3 in DNA: TGTGCCAGCAGCCAAACTAGCGAGAACGGCCGCCGCTACAATGAGCAGTTCTTC. It is translated as CASSQTSENGRRYNEQFF.

This clonotype appeared many times. V usage is TRBV2 and J usage is TRBJ1-5; D gene ambiguous. V dropped 3 bases and J dropped 2 bases, with 5 bases sitting between them. Germline CDR1 reads SNHLY; CDR2 reads FYNNEI. The CDR3 totals 13 residues. The chain's CDR3 is CASSDLGNQPQHF. CDR3 nucleotide sequence: TGTGCCAGCAGTGACCTGGGCAATCAGCCCCAGCATTTT.

This clonotype showed up many times. V gene TRBV11-2 combines with J gene TRBJ2-1, with TRBD2 matching 9 bases. This CDR3 is 15 amino acids long. Germline V gene lookup returns CDR1 SGHAT and CDR2 FQNNGV. V dropped 5 bases and J dropped 4; count of bases not matched to a gene: 6. In nucleotides, the CDR3 is TGTGCCAGCAGCCTCTCGACTAGCGGATACAATGAGCAGTTCTTC. Protein product: CASSLSTSGYNEQFF.

The chain employs TRBV19 and TRBJ1-2; D unresolved. This CDR3 comprises 14 residues. V gave up 3 bases and J gave up 4 bases, with 12 bases separating them. Germline V CDR1 and CDR2: LNHDA, SQIVND (reference sequence). CDR3 sequence (DNA): TGTGCCAGTAGTATCCAGGAATTAGGCTATGGCTACACCTTC. This gives the protein CASSIQELGYGYTF.

Ten or more counts support this clonotype. This chain joins TRBV20-1 and TRBJ2-1; TRBD2 matches at 10 bases. J gave up 9 bases and V 0 bases, and 8 bases lay outside the gene matches. The CDR3 totals 15 residues. Germline V gene sequence: CDR1 DFQATT, CDR2 SNEGSKA (reference sequence). The CDR3 protein is CSARDPLAGDAEQFF. The CDR3 DNA is TGCAGTGCTAGAGATCCGCTAGCGGGAGACGCTGAGCAGTTCTTC.

Ten or more counts support this clonotype. The gene calls are TRBV28 and TRBJ1-2; no clear D. The length of the CDR3 is 15 residues. V lost 5 bases and J lost 1, with 14 bases in between. Germline-derived CDR1 and CDR2 are MDHEN and SYDVKM. The CDR3, as DNA: TGTGCCAGCAGTAAAACCGACGGGTTTAACTATGGCTACACCTTC. Amino acid sequence: CASSKTDGFNYGYTF.

V and J are TRBV27 and TRBJ2-1; D unclear. Germline assignment: CDR1 MNHEY and CDR2 SMNVEV (reference sequence). The CDR3 runs 15 residues. Trimming stripped 0 bases from V and 9 bases from J, with 15 bases between. CDR3 sequence (DNA): TGTGCCAGCAGTTTATCGGCCGTATCGAAGGGTGAGCAGTTCTTC. Translated, it gives CASSLSAVSKGEQFF.

This clonotype was recorded many times. The V gene is TRBV19, the J gene TRBJ2-5; no definite D call. Germline loops: CDR1 LNHDA, CDR2 SQIVND (reference sequence). This CDR3 comprises 15 residues. V gave up 3 bases and J gave up 1 base, with 12 bases separating them. CDR3 nucleotide sequence: TGTGCCAGTAGTATCGGCAGCAACTTCCAAGAGACCCAGTACTTC. Translating gives CASSIGSNFQETQYF.